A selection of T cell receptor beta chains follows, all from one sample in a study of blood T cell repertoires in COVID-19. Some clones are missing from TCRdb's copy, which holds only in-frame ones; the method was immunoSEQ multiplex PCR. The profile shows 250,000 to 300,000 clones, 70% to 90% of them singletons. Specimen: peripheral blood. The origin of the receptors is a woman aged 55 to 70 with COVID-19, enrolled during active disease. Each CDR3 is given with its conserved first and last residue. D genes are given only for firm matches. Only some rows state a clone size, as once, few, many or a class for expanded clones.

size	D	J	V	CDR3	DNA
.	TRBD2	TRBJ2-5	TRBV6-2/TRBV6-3	CASSYRLSGLDSETQYF	TGTGCCAGCAGTTACCGGTTGTCGGGACTAGATTCGGAGACCCAGTACTTC
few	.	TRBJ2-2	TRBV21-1	CASSKVHNFLRTGELFF	TGTGCCAGCAGCAAAGTCCATAACTTCCTTCGCACCGGGGAGCTGTTTTTT
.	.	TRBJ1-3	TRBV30	CAWQTGSGNTIYF	TGTGCCTGGCAGACAGGCTCTGGAAACACCATATATTTT
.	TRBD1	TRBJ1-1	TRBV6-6	CASSATTGTGAGEAFF	TGTGCCAGCAGTGCCACGACCGGGACAGGGGCCGGGGAGGCTTTCTTT
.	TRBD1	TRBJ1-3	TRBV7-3	CASSLTGLSGNTIYF	TGTGCCAGCAGCTTGACAGGGTTATCTGGAAACACCATATATTTT
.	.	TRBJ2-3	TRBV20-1	CSARRPDTQYF	TGCAGTGCTAGGCGGCCAGATACGCAGTATTTT
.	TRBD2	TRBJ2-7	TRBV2	CASSEAGTSGRGYEQYF	TGTGCCAGCAGTGAAGCCGGGACTAGCGGAAGGGGGTACGAGCAGTACTTC
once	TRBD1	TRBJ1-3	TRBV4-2	CASSQDRGRGYSGNTIYF	TGTGCCAGCAGCCAAGATCGGGGCAGGGGGTACTCTGGAAACACCATATATTTT
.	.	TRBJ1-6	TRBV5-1	CASSRQDGNSPLHF	TGCGCCAGCAGCCGACAGGACGGAAATTCACCCCTCCACTTT
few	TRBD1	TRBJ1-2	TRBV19	CASSTHFNRPGQVSHYGYTF	TGTGCCAGTAGTACCCACTTTAACCGCCCGGGACAGGTTTCACACTATGGCTACACCTTC
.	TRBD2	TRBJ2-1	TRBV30	CAWTLSGSFSYNEQFF	TGTGCCTGGACTCTAAGCGGGAGCTTCTCCTACAATGAGCAGTTCTTC
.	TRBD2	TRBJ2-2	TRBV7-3	CASSRTSGSTGELFF	TGTGCCAGCAGCAGGACTAGCGGGAGTACCGGGGAGCTGTTTTTT
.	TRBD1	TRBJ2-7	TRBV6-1	CASSERDRVSYEQYF	TGTGCCAGCAGTGAACGGGACAGGGTCTCCTACGAGCAGTACTTC
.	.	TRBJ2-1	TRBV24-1	CATSDRGGGLINEQFF	TGTGCCACCAGTGATCGAGGGGGAGGGCTTATCAATGAGCAGTTCTTC
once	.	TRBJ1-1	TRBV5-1	CASSPWGVNTEAFF	TGCGCCAGCTCACCCTGGGGGGTGAACACTGAAGCTTTCTTT
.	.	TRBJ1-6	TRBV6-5	CASSRTENSPLHF	TGTGCCAGCAGTCGGACAGAAAATTCACCCCTCCACTTT
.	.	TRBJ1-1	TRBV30	CAWTGSGTEAFF	TGTGCCTGGACCGGGTCGGGCACTGAAGCTTTCTTT
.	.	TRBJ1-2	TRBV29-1	CSVGRGQSYGYTF	TGCAGCGTTGGGCGGGGGCAGAGCTATGGCTACACCTTC
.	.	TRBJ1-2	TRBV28	CASSEGVDYGYTF	TGTGCCAGCAGTGAGGGGGTCGACTATGGCTACACCTTC
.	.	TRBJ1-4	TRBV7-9	CASSLALTTTATNEKLFF	TGTGCCAGCAGCTTAGCGCTGACCACTACTGCAACTAATGAAAAACTGTTTTTT
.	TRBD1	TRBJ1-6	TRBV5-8	CASSAGRDRGRRDSPLHF	TGTGCCAGCAGCGCTGGGCGGGACAGGGGGCGACGAGATTCACCCCTCCACTTT
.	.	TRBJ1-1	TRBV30	CAWSVVGGGSTEAFF	TGTGCCTGGAGTGTAGTGGGCGGGGGGTCAACTGAAGCTTTCTTT
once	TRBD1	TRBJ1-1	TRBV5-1	CASSQGQGGTEAFF	TGCGCCAGCAGCCAGGGACAGGGAGGGACTGAAGCTTTCTTT
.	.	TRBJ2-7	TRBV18	CASSPSPQNYEQYF	TGTGCCAGCTCACCTTCCCCCCAAAACTACGAGCAGTACTTC
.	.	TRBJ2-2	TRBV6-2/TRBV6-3	CASSTHRKNTGELFF	TGTGCCAGCAGTACCCACAGGAAGAACACCGGGGAGCTGTTTTTT
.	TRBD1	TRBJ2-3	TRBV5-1	CASSLGDRGFLSGTQYF	TGCGCCAGCAGCTTGGGGGACAGGGGTTTTCTATCAGGTACGCAGTATTTT
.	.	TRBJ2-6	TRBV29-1	CSVDGVSGANVLTF	TGCAGCGTTGATGGAGTCTCTGGGGCCAACGTCCTGACTTTC
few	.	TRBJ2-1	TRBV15	CATSREAGSLNEQFF	TGTGCCACCAGCAGAGAGGCAGGGTCTCTCAATGAGCAGTTCTTC
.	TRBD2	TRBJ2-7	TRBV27	CASSREAGPIYEQYF	TGTGCCAGCAGTCGGGAAGCGGGACCAATCTACGAGCAGTACTTC
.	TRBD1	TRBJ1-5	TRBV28	CASRATGGPNQPQHF	TGTGCCAGCAGGGCGACAGGGGGCCCGAATCAGCCCCAGCATTTT
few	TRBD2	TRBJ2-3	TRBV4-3	CASSQGSGRHTQYF	TGCGCCAGCAGCCAGGGGAGCGGGAGGCATACGCAGTATTTT
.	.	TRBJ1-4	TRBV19	CASSSSPAHREFNEKLFF	TGTGCCAGTAGTTCAAGCCCCGCTCACAGGGAATTTAATGAAAAACTGTTTTTT
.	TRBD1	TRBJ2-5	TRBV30	CAWSADRGLETQYF	TGTGCCTGGAGTGCGGACAGGGGGCTAGAGACCCAGTACTTC
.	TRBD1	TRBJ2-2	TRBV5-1	CASSLGGQGYSGELFF	TGCGCCAGCAGCTTGGGGGGACAGGGGTACTCCGGGGAGCTGTTTTTT
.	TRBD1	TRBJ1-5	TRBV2	CASSRGTGAVQPQHF	TGTGCCAGCAGCCGTGGGACAGGGGCAGTACAGCCCCAGCATTTT
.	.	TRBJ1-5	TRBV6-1	CASSDGRANQPQHF	TGTGCCAGCAGTGATGGCAGGGCCAATCAGCCCCAGCATTTT
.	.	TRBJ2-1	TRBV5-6	CASSLDRYYNEQFF	TGTGCCAGCAGCTTAGATCGCTACTACAATGAGCAGTTCTTC
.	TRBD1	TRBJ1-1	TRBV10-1	CASSTGTGNTEAFF	TGCGCCAGCAGTACCGGGACAGGGAACACTGAAGCTTTCTTT
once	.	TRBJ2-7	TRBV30	CAWKGAPSSYEQYF	TGTGCCTGGAAAGGGGCCCCGAGCTCCTACGAGCAGTACTTC
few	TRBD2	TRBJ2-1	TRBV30	CAWGQGLAGYNEQFF	TGTGCCTGGGGGCAGGGGCTAGCGGGTTACAATGAGCAGTTCTTC
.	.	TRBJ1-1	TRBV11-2	CASSLINRGEAFF	TGTGCCAGCAGCCTGATAAATAGAGGGGAAGCTTTCTTT
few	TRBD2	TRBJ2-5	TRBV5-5	CASSLAIAGGQETQYF	TGTGCCAGCAGCTTGGCGATAGCGGGAGGGCAAGAGACCCAGTACTTC
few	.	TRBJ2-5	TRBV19	CASSIGRQDEIETQYF	TGTGCCAGTAGTATAGGGCGACAGGACGAGATTGAGACCCAGTACTTC
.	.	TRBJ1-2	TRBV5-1	CASSLDVGGNYGYTF	TGCGCCAGCAGCTTGGACGTTGGGGGCAACTATGGCTACACCTTC
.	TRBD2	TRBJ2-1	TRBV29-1	CSGSGTSGRNEQFF	TGCAGCGGCTCCGGGACTAGCGGGAGGAATGAGCAGTTCTTC
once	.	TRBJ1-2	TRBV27	CASSLRRYGYTF	TGTGCCAGCAGTTTACGGCGGTATGGCTACACCTTC
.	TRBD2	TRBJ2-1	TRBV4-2	CASSLHAGAGGQQFF	TGTGCCAGCAGCCTGCATGCGGGGGCGGGAGGACAGCAGTTCTTC
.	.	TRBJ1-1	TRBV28	CASSLFPRGAFF	TGTGCCAGCAGTTTATTCCCCCGGGGAGCTTTCTTT
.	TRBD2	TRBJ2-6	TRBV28	CASSFSSGYGANVLTF	TGTGCCAGCAGTTTTTCTAGCGGGTACGGGGCCAACGTCCTGACTTTC
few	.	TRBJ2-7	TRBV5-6	CASSLSFGGRIYEQYF	TGTGCCAGCAGCTTGAGTTTCGGAGGGCGGATCTACGAGCAGTACTTC
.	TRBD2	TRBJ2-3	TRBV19	CASSSGGDTQYF	TGTGCCAGTAGCTCGGGGGGGGATACGCAGTATTTT
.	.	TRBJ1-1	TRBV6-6	CASRVRAEGTEAFF	TGTGCCAGCAGGGTACGAGCTGAGGGCACTGAAGCTTTCTTT
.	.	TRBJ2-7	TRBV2	CASSVDWASSYEQYF	TGTGCCAGCAGTGTCGATTGGGCTTCATCCTACGAGCAGTACTTC